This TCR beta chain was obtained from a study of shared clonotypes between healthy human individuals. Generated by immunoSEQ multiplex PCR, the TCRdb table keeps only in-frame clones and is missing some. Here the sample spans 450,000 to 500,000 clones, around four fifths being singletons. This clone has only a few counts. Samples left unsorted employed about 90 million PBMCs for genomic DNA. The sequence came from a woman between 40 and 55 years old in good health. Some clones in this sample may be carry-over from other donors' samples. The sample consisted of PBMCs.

The CDR3 bases are TGTGCCTGGAGTCCCAGCTTAGGGGGATCAGATACGCAGTATTTT. Amino acids: CAWSPSLGGSDTQYF. The chain uses TRBV30 and TRBJ2-3, with D perhaps matching TRBD1 (6 bases). This CDR3 region has 15 residues. The V and J ends lost 2 bases and 4 bases respectively, with 16 bases between them. In germline, CDR1 is GTSNPN, CDR2 SVGIG (reference sequence).